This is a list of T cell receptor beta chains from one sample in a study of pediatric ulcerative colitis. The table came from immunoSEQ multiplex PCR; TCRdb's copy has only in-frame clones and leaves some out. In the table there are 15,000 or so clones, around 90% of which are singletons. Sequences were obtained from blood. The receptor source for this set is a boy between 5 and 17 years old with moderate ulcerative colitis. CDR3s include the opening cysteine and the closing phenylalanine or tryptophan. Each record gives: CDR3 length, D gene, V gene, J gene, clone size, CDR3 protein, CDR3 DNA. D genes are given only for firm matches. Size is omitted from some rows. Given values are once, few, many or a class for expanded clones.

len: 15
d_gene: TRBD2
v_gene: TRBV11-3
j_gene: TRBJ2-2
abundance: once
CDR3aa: CASSHGRADTGELFF
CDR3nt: TGTGCCAGCAGTCACGGGAGGGCGGACACCGGGGAGCTGTTTTTT

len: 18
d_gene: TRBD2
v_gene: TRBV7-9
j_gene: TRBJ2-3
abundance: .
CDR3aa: CASSLPTGLAGASDTQYF
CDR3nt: TGTGCCAGCAGCTTACCGACAGGACTAGCGGGGGCCTCGGATACGCAGTATTTT

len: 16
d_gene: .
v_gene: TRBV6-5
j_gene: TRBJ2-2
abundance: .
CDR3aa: CASSYRPQGLTGELFF
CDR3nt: TGTGCCAGCAGTTACAGGCCCCAGGGACTCACCGGGGAGCTGTTTTTT

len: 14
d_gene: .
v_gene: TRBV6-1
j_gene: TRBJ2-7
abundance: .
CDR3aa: CASSPTSPAYEQYF
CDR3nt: TGTGCCAGCAGCCCCACTAGCCCTGCCTACGAGCAGTACTTC

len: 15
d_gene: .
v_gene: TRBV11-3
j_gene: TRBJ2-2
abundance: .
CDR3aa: CASSLVQGGTGELFF
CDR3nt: TGTGCCAGCAGCTTAGTCCAGGGTGGCACCGGGGAGCTGTTTTTT

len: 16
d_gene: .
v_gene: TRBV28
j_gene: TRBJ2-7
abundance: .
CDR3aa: CASRIRLRGPSYEQYF
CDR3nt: TGTGCCAGCAGAATACGACTCCGCGGGCCTTCCTACGAGCAGTACTTC

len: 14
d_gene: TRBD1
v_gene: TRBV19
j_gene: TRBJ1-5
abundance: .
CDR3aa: CASSRDRGTQPQHF
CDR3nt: TGTGCCAGTAGCCGGGACAGGGGAACTCAGCCCCAGCATTTT

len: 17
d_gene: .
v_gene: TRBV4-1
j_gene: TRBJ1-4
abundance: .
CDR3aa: CASSQDRGWQENEKLFF
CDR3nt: TGCGCCAGCAGCCAAGATCGAGGCTGGCAGGAAAATGAAAAACTGTTTTTT

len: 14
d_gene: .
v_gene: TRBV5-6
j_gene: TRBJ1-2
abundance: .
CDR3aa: CASSLSALNYGYTF
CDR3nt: TGTGCCAGCAGCTTGTCAGCGCTAAACTATGGCTACACCTTC

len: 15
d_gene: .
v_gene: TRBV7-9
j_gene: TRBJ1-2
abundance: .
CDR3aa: CASSLGGTGIYGYTF
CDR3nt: TGTGCCAGCAGCTTAGGTGGTACGGGGATATATGGCTACACCTTC

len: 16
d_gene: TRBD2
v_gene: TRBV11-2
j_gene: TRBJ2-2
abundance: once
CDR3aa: CASSRGRGGAGGELFF
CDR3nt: TGTGCCAGCAGCCGGGGACGGGGGGGAGCCGGCGGGGAGCTGTTTTTT

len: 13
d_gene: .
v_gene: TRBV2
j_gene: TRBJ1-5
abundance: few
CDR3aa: CAGGQLSNQPQHF
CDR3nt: TGTGCCGGTGGACAGCTGAGCAATCAGCCCCAGCATTTT

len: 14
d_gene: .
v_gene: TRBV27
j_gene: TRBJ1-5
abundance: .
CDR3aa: CASSLSQGRFPQHF
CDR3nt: TGTGCCAGCAGTTTATCACAGGGCCGCTTTCCCCAGCATTTT

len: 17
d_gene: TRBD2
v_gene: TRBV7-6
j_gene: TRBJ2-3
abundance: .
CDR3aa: CASSLTPSGGFTDTQYF
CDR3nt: TGTGCCAGCAGCCTAACCCCTAGCGGGGGGTTCACAGATACGCAGTATTTT

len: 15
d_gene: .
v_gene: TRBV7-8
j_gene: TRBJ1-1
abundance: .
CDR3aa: CASSLGARMNTEAFF
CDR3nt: TGTGCCAGCAGCTTAGGGGCCAGGATGAACACTGAAGCTTTCTTT

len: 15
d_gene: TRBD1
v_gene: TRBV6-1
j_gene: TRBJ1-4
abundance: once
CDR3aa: CASSSGQGTNEKLFF
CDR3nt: TGTGCCAGCAGTTCGGGACAGGGGACTAATGAAAAACTGTTTTTT

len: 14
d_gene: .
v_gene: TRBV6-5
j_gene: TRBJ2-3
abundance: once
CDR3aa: CASSPLEFGDTQYF
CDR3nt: TGTGCCAGCAGCCCACTTGAGTTTGGAGATACGCAGTATTTT

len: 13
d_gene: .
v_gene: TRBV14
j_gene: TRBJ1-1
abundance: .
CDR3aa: CASSEGGVLEAFF
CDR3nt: TGTGCCAGCAGCGAAGGAGGGGTCTTGGAGGCTTTCTTT

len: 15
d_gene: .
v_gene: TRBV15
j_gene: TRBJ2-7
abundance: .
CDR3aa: CATSSSRGANYEQYF
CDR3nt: TGTGCCACCAGCTCCTCCCGGGGGGCTAACTACGAGCAGTACTTC

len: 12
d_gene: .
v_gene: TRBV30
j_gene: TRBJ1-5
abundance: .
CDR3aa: CAWSPQGQPQHF
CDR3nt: TGTGCCTGGAGTCCTCAGGGCCAGCCCCAGCATTTT

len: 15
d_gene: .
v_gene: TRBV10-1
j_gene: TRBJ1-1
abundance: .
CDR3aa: CASSEYGLPTWEAFF
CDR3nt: TGCGCCAGCAGTGAGTATGGGCTACCAACTTGGGAAGCTTTCTTT

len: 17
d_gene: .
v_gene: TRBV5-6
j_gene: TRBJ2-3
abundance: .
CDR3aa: CASSPDPQRKVTDTQYF
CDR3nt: TGTGCCAGCAGCCCGGACCCTCAGCGAAAGGTCACAGATACGCAGTATTTT

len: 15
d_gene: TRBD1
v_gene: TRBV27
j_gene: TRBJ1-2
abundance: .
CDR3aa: CASSLWTGGNYGYTF
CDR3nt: TGTGCCAGCAGTCTATGGACAGGGGGAAACTATGGCTACACCTTC

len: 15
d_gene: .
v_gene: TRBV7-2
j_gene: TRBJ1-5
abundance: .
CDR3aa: CASSLAWQSNQPQHF
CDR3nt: TGTGCCAGCAGCTTAGCTTGGCAGAGCAATCAGCCCCAGCATTTT

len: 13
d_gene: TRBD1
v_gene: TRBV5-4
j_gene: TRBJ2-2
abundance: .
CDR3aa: CASRTGRNGELFF
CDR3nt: TGTGCCAGCCGGACAGGGCGGAACGGGGAGCTGTTTTTT

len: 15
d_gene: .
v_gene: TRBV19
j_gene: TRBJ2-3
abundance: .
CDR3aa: CASSTSRWGTDTQYF
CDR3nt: TGTGCCAGTAGCACATCTAGGTGGGGCACAGATACGCAGTATTTT